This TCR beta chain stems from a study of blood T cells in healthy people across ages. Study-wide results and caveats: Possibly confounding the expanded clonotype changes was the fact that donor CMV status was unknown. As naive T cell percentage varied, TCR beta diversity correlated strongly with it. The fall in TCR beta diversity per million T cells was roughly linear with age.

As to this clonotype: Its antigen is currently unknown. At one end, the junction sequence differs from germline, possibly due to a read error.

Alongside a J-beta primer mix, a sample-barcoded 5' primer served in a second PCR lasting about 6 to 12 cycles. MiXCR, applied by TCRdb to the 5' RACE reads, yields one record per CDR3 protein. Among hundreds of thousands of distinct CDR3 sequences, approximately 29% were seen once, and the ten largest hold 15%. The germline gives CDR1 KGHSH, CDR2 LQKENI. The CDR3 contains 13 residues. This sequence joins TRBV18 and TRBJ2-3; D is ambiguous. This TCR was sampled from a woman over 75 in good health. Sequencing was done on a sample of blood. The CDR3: CANSPPVTDTQYF. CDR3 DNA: TGTGCCAACTCACCACCAGTAACAGATACGCAGTATTTT.